This record concerns one TCR beta chain sequence. This specimen belongs to a study of cytomegalovirus exposure and HLA in healthy donors. Overall study: The roughly 100 million unique TCR beta sequences, from about 170 million T cells, were found by an earlier analysis.

Researchers ran the PCR with 60 Vbeta and 13 Jbeta primers. Per the authors' pipeline: In a later analysis, of 79 million or so unique beta chains, 9 million to 11 million appeared in at least two donors. Assay: immunoSEQ multiplex PCR; the TCRdb copy retains only in-frame clones and omits some. Clonal size and the V and J genes are those of that table, whereas D and trimming came from the DNA. Of some 110,000 clones in the sample, around 86% were seen once. Trimming stripped 1 base from V and 8 bases from J, with 15 bases between. The CDR3 extends over 16 amino acids. The germline gives CDR1 SGHAT, CDR2 FQNNGV.

Sequenced: PBMCs. The receptor comes from a man aged 30 to 45 in good health and CMV-seronegative. The chain has TRBV11-2 and TRBJ1-6; D is perhaps TRBD1 (5 bases). CDR3 in DNA: TGTGCCAGCAGCTTAGGTGGCAGGGTGATAGATTCACCCCTCCACTTT. It codes for CASSLGGRVIDSPLHF.